This TCR beta chain is drawn from a study of cytomegalovirus exposure and HLA in healthy donors. On the study more broadly: Per a later analysis, the roughly 690 first-cohort and some 110 validation repertoires shared one platform. Study-wide findings and caveats: Listed as cytomegalovirus-associated were 150 to 200 TCR beta chains. It was reportedly the case that the classifier diagnosed cytomegalovirus status with high specificity and sensitivity.

The donors were in the roughly 110-subject validation cohort; that cohort was separate from the roughly 730-subject first cohort. With respect to this clone: Antigen unknown.

The table came from immunoSEQ multiplex PCR; TCRdb's copy has only in-frame clones and leaves some out. The table records over 150,000 clones, around 96% of them present only once. Germline-derived CDR1 and CDR2 are MNHEY and SVGAGI. The CDR3 length is 12 residues. The germline V and J ends were trimmed by 0 bases and 6 bases, with 4 bases remaining between them. The sequence derives from a woman aged 18-30 years in good health and CMV-seronegative. V is TRBV6-5 and J is TRBJ2-3; D is uncertain. The specimen was PBMCs. CDR3 loop: CASSYSQDTQYF. The DNA of the CDR3 is TGTGCCAGCAGTTACTCGCAGGATACGCAGTATTTT.